This TCR beta chain was retrieved from a study of Graves' ophthalmopathy and Graves' hyperthyroidism. Only a few counts were recorded for this clonotype. The antigen remains unidentified. CDR3 regions of TCR beta were amplified from RNA transcripts. Second-round multiplex PCR came after a first-round RT-PCR that employed HTBI primers. TCRdb called the multiplex PCR reads again in MiXCR, with one record for every CDR3 protein. The sample includes 650,000 to 800,000 distinct CDR3 sequences, about two fifths of them seen just once. Regarding the study as a whole: Detected in blood as well were most expanded thyroid clonotypes with frequency above 0.001.

Thyroid ultrasound, orbital computed tomography, TRAb, serum thyroxine and clinical symptoms formed the basis of diagnosis. The PBMCs had their origin in around 10 ml of fresh peripheral blood. The V gene end was trimmed by 11 bases and the J gene end by 2 bases; junction bases not matched to a gene: 8. Germline CDR1 reads MNHEY; CDR2 reads SVGEGT. This CDR3 has 13 residues. The chain uses TRBV6-2 or TRBV6-3 and TRBJ2-5; TRBD2 agrees at 7 bases. The sequence came from an adult man with Graves' ophthalmopathy. Sequencing was carried out using peripheral blood. The CDR3 here is CAGAWGGQETQYF. The CDR3 DNA sequence: TGTGCCGGAGCTTGGGGGGGACAAGAGACCCAGTACTTC.